The 11 T cell receptor beta chains below all came from one sample that was sequenced in a study of response to subunit inactivated influenza vaccine. TCRdb re-called the RT-PCR reads through MiXCR, storing one row per CDR3 protein. This sample has around 600,000 distinct CDR3 sequences, with roughly 10% found just once. The sample also formed part of further work on T cells expressing NK-cell markers. That source reports: The authors made TCR beta cDNA libraries by 5'RACE template switching. This switching added a universal primer site and UMIs.

The sequencing here drew on PBMCs from blood, taken on the day of vaccination. These receptors were collected from a man aged 50 to 60 who received an inactivated influenza vaccine.

This clonotype was recorded a few times. The chain carries TRBV15 and TRBJ2-1; TRBD2 is a possible D gene (6 bases). Germline values: CDR1 LNHNV, CDR2 YYDKDF (reference sequence). The V and J ends lost 1 base and 3 bases respectively, with 10 bases between them. The CDR3 is 15 amino acids. In DNA form, the CDR3 reads TGTGCCACCAGCAGAGTCGCGGGGCTCTACAATGAGCAGTTCTTC. It yields the protein CATSRVAGLYNEQFF. The entire variable domain, with the rest obtained from reference TRBV15 and TRBJ2-1, is as follows: DAMVIQNPRYQVTQFGKPVTLSCSQTLNHNVMYWYQQKSSQAPKLLFHYYDKDFNNEADTPDNFQSRRPNTSFCFLDIRSPGLGDTAMYLCATSRVAGLYNEQFFGPGTRLTVL.

This clonotype was counted between two and nine times. The V gene is TRBV5-1, the J gene TRBJ2-6; D remains unclear. Trimming took 0 bases from V and 0 from J, leaving 10 bases between them. This CDR3 has 17 amino acids. The germline V gene has CDR1 SGHRS and CDR2 YFSETQ. The CDR3 nucleotides are TGCGCCAGCAGCTTGGAAGGTGCGCTCTCTGGGGCCAACGTCCTGACTTTC. Translation gives CASSLEGALSGANVLTF. Looking up the rest from reference TRBV5-1 and TRBJ2-6 gives the full variable domain: KAGVTQTPRYLIKTRGQQVTLSCSPISGHRSVSWYQQTPGQGLQFLFEYFSETQRNKGNFPGRFSGRQFSNSRSEMNVSTLELGDSALYLCASSLEGALSGANVLTFGAGSRLTVL.

V is TRBV7-2 and J is TRBJ2-7; 10 nucleotides align to TRBD2. Germline V CDR1 and CDR2: SGHTA, FQGNSA. Trimming at V came to 1 base and at J to 6 bases, leaving 9 bases not matched to a gene. The CDR3 is made up of 16 amino acids. CDR3 in DNA: TGTGCCAGCAGCTTAGTTCTAGCGGGAGCGGAGGGCGAGCAGTACTTC. The encoded protein is CASSLVLAGAEGEQYF.

This clonotype came up many times. The chain joins TRBV4-3 to TRBJ2-3, with 7 bases identical to TRBD2. This CDR3 has 16 residues. Germline V gives CDR1 LGHNA, CDR2 YSLEER. After removal of 4 bases from V and 0 bases from J, the junction contained 7 bases not matched to a gene. The CDR3 protein is CASSPRLAWSTDTQYF. Written as DNA, the CDR3 is TGCGCCAGCAGCCCAAGACTAGCTTGGAGCACAGATACGCAGTATTTT.

The rearrangement joins TRBV6-1 to TRBJ2-3, with TRBD1 matching over 8 bases. Unmatched junction bases numbered 0, after V lost 4 bases and J lost 0 bases. This CDR3 comprises 14 residues. Germline CDR1 is MNHNS and CDR2 is SASEGT. The CDR3 protein is CASSGTGSTDTQYF. CDR3 in DNA: TGTGCCAGCAGTGGGACAGGGAGCACAGATACGCAGTATTTT.

This clonotype has just a few counts. The genes are TRBV4-3 and TRBJ1-4; D is possibly TRBD1 (5 bases). Trimming pared 6 bases from V and 2 bases from J, leaving 13 bases between. Germline assignment: CDR1 LGHNA and CDR2 YSLEER. The CDR3 length is 15 residues. The CDR3 coding sequence is TGCGCCAGCAGGCAGACCTGGGGGACTAATGAAAAACTGTTTTTT. This gives the protein CASRQTWGTNEKLFF.

This clonotype came up a few times. The rearrangement links TRBV5-1 to TRBJ2-2; 12 bases line up with TRBD1. Germline CDR1 is SGHRS and CDR2 is YFSETQ. This CDR3 spans 12 amino acids. As DNA, the CDR3 is TGCGCGGGACAGGGGGCGACCGGGGAGCTGTTTTTT. This sequence encodes CAGQGATGELFF.

This clonotype was observed many times. The J gene is TRBJ2-1, the V gene TRBV3-1; 11 nucleotides line up with TRBD2. This CDR3 region has 15 residues. Germline values: CDR1 LGHDT, CDR2 YNNKEL (reference sequence). Losses at the gene ends were 5 bases for V and 6 bases for J; bases not matched to a gene: 6. CDR3 in DNA: TGTGCCAGCAGCATTAGCGGGGGGGCCCTCAATGAGCAGTTCTTC. It specifies CASSISGGALNEQFF.

The V gene is TRBV3-1, the J gene TRBJ2-6; no clear D gene. This CDR3 has 16 residues. Trimming removed 6 bases at V and 0 bases at J, with 12 bases between. Germline CDR1 is LGHDT and CDR2 is YNNKEL (reference sequence). CDR3 DNA: TGTGCCAGCAGGCCCCTCGGACGCTCTGGGGCCAACGTCCTGACTTTC. Protein: CASRPLGRSGANVLTF.

The chain combines TRBV4-3 with TRBJ1-5; TRBD1 aligns across 9 bases. The ends lost 0 bases at V and 0 bases at J; junction bases unmatched: 6. CDR3 length equals 18 residues. Germline V gene lookup returns CDR1 LGHNA and CDR2 YSLEER. The chain's CDR3 is CASSQDGDRAYSNQPQHF. The CDR3 DNA reads as TGCGCCAGCAGCCAAGATGGGGACAGGGCTTATAGCAATCAGCCCCAGCATTTT.

V usage is TRBV7-9 and J usage is TRBJ1-1, with 9 bases matching TRBD1. V lost 3 bases to trimming and J lost 11 bases; unmatched junction nucleotides: 16. Per germline, CDR1 SEHNR and CDR2 FQNEAQ (reference sequence). The length of the CDR3 is 16 residues. In DNA form, the CDR3 reads TGTGCCAGCAGCTTGGGGTCAAGGACAGGGGAAGGCTCGGCTTTCTTT. This sequence encodes CASSLGSRTGEGSAFF.